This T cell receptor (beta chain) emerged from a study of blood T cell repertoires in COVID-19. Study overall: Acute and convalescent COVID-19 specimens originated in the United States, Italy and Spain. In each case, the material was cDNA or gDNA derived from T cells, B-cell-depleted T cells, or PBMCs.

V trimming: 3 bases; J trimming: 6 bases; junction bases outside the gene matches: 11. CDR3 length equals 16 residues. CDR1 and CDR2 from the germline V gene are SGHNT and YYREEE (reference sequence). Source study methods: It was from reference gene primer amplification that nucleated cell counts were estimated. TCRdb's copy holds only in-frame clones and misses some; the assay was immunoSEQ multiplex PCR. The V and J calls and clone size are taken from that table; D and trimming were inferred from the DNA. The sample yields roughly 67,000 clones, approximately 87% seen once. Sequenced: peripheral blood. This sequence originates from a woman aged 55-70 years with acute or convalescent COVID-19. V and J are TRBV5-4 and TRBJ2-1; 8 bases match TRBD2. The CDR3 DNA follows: TGTGCCAGCAGCTCGGGGTTACGGGGGGGCCCCAATGAGCAGTTCTTC. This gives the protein CASSSGLRGGPNEQFF.